These T cell receptor beta chains were read from a single sample in a study of T cell clones after liver transplantation. TCRdb's copy holds only in-frame clones and misses some; the assay was immunoSEQ multiplex PCR. Of about 51,000 clones in the sample, approximately 71% were seen once. The material sequenced was CD4+ T cells from blood, taken less than 70 months after liver transplant. Source of these receptors: a human patient who received a liver transplant. Some T cells may arise from the graft donor. Each CDR3 is given with its conserved first and last residue. A D gene is named only where the DNA matches it firmly. Size tells how often a clone was seen (once, few, many) or the class of an expanded clone, and some rows leave it out.

>TRBV7-9|TRBJ2-1|NA|few
TGTGCCAGCAGACCAGCGGCAGGGGAGCGTTTAGGTGAGCAGTTCTTC
CASRPAAGERLGEQFF
>TRBV11-2|TRBJ1-6|NA|NA
TGTGCCAGCAGCTTATCCCCCAGGGTAGGACCCCTCCACTTT
CASSLSPRVGPLHF
>TRBV10-2|TRBJ2-6|NA|medium-sized
TGCGCCAGCAGTGCCGGCAGGGGGGCAACTGGGGCCAACGTCCTGACTTTC
CASSAGRGATGANVLTF
>TRBV5-8|TRBJ1-2|NA|few
TGTGCCAGCAGCGGCGGGCTGGACTATGGCTACACCTTC
CASSGGLDYGYTF
>TRBV10-1|TRBJ2-7|NA|NA
TGCGCCAGGGGGGAATTCGTGGAAGGAGAGCAGTACTTC
CARGEFVEGEQYF
>TRBV7-2|TRBJ1-4|TRBD1|NA
TGTGCCAGCAGCCCGGGACAGGGTCGGAATGAAAAACTGTTTTTT
CASSPGQGRNEKLFF
>TRBV15|TRBJ1-4|NA|NA
TGTGCCACCAGCAGGGGAAACAGGGATGAAAAACTGTTTTTT
CATSRGNRDEKLFF
>TRBV19|TRBJ2-1|NA|NA
TGTGCCAGTAGTATCCAATTACAGGGTGAGCAGTTCTTC
CASSIQLQGEQFF
>TRBV5-1|TRBJ1-3|NA|NA
TGCGCCAGCAGGGCCGGGGGCTCTGGAAACACCATATATTTT
CASRAGGSGNTIYF
>TRBV23-1|TRBJ2-4|NA|NA
TGCGCCAGCAGTCGGGGGTCGGTACGTGGGCATCAAGAGGCCAAAAACATTCAGTACTTC
CASSRGSVRGHQEAKNIQYF
>TRBV30|TRBJ2-1|NA|NA
TGTGCCTGGAGCCGAGAGGTCAATGAGCAGTTCTTC
CAWSREVNEQFF
>TRBV4-1|TRBJ1-3|NA|NA
TGCGCCAGCAGCCAAGCGCCCGGACTGACCGGAAACACCATATATTTT
CASSQAPGLTGNTIYF
>TRBV27|TRBJ1-5|TRBD1|NA
TGTGCCAGCAGTTTTAGGTGGGGACAGACAAATCAGCCCCAGCATTTT
CASSFRWGQTNQPQHF
>TRBV6-6|TRBJ1-5|TRBD1|NA
TGTGCCAGCAGTTTGGACAGGGGAAGCAATCAGCCCCAGCATTTT
CASSLDRGSNQPQHF
>TRBV2|TRBJ1-1|NA|few
TGTGCCAGCAACGAGCGGGAGGGCACTGAAGCTTTCTTT
CASNEREGTEAFF
>TRBV21-1|TRBJ1-2|NA|NA
TGTGCCAGCAGCATAGCTCTAGCTACAAGAAAGACCTATGGCTACACCTTC
CASSIALATRKTYGYTF
>TRBV6-6|TRBJ2-3|NA|NA
TGTGCCAGCAGTTATAAGGGAACGCAGTATTTT
CASSYKGTQYF
>TRBV6-1|TRBJ2-3|NA|NA
TGTGCCAGCAAGGAGGGCAGGCCCTCTTATACGCAGTATTTT
CASKEGRPSYTQYF
>TRBV10-1|TRBJ2-2|TRBD2|many
TGCGCCAGCAGTCGGGACTACGCGGCCGGGGAGCTGTTTTTT
CASSRDYAAGELFF
>TRBV18|TRBJ1-5|TRBD1|few
TGTGCCAGCTCGCCCGACAGGGGCGGAGGACGCAATCAGCCCCAGCATTTT
CASSPDRGGGRNQPQHF
>TRBV5-1|TRBJ1-1|TRBD1|NA
TGCGCCAGCAGAGAGACAGGGGGTAACACTGAAGCTTTCTTT
CASRETGGNTEAFF
>TRBV11-2|TRBJ2-7|NA|few
TGTGCCAGCAGCTCCGTGGACAGCCCCTACGAGCAGTACTTC
CASSSVDSPYEQYF
>TRBV6-1|TRBJ2-3|TRBD1|NA
TGTGCCAGCAGTGAGACAGGGCCAGATACGCAGTATTTT
CASSETGPDTQYF
>TRBV18|TRBJ2-5|TRBD1|once
TGTGCCAGCTCATCCTATAGACAGGGAAGGGAGACCCAGTACTTC
CASSSYRQGRETQYF
>TRBV7-2|TRBJ2-7|TRBD1|NA
TGTGCCAGCAGCTCGGGACAGGGGGCAGGCGAGCAGTACTTC
CASSSGQGAGEQYF
>TRBV6-1|TRBJ2-3|NA|NA
TGTGCCAGCAGTGAATATGCAGGGTCTTCAGGGACAGATACGCAGTATTTT
CASSEYAGSSGTDTQYF
>TRBV7-2|TRBJ2-3|TRBD2|NA
TGTGCCAGCAGCTTAAGAGCGGGGGGGCCAACAGATACGCAGTATTTT
CASSLRAGGPTDTQYF
>TRBV11-1|TRBJ2-5|TRBD1|NA
TGTGCCAGCAGCTTGGGCGACAGGGTCCGGTACCAAGAGACCCAGTACTTC
CASSLGDRVRYQETQYF
>TRBV10-2|TRBJ2-7|NA|NA
TGCGCCAGCAGTGGAGGGGACTACGAGCAGTACTTC
CASSGGDYEQYF
>TRBV7-8|TRBJ1-5|NA|NA
TGTGCCAGCAGCCCCCGGGGGGGCAATCAGCCCCAGCATTTT
CASSPRGGNQPQHF
>TRBV4-2|TRBJ2-5|TRBD2|NA
TGTGCCAGCAGCCGAGATGGGACTAGCGGGGCTGATCTCCAAGAGACCCAGTACTTC
CASSRDGTSGADLQETQYF
>TRBV18|TRBJ1-5|NA|NA
TGTGCCAGCTCACCTTCGTCACAGGCGGGGGGCTCGGGCAATCAGCCCCAGCATTTT
CASSPSSQAGGSGNQPQHF
>TRBV19|TRBJ2-7|NA|NA
TGTGCCAGTAGTACCCAGGGGAAGGGCGAGCAGTACTTC
CASSTQGKGEQYF
>TRBV4-2|TRBJ1-1|NA|NA
TGTGCCAGCAGCCAAGATTATGACAGCCTATCCGCTTTCTTT
CASSQDYDSLSAFF
>TRBV2|TRBJ2-1|TRBD2|NA
TGTGCCAGCAGTGTACCCAGCGGGGGGGTACCAGGCGAGCAGTTCTTC
CASSVPSGGVPGEQFF
>TRBV2|TRBJ1-4|NA|NA
TGTGCCAGCAGTGATAGGGGGGGTAATGAAAAACTGTTTTTT
CASSDRGGNEKLFF